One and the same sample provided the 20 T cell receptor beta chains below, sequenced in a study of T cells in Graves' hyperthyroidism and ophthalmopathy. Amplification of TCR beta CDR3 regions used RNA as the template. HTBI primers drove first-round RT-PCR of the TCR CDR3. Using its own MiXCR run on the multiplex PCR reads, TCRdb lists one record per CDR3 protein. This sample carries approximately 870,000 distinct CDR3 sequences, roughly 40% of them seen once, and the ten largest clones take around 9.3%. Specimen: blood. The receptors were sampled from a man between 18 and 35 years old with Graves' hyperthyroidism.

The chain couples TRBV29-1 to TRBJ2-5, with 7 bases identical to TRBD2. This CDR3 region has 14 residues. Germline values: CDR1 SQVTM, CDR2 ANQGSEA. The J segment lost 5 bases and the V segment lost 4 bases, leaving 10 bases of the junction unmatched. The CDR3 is CSVVSGTKVETQYF. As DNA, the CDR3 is TGCAGCGTTGTATCGGGGACTAAGGTGGAGACCCAGTACTTC.

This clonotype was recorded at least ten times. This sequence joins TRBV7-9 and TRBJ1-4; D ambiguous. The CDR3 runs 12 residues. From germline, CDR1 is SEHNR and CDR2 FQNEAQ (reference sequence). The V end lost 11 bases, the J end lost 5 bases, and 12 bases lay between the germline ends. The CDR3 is CAAQGSNEKLFF. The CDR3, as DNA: TGTGCCGCACAAGGGTCCAATGAAAAACTGTTTTTT.

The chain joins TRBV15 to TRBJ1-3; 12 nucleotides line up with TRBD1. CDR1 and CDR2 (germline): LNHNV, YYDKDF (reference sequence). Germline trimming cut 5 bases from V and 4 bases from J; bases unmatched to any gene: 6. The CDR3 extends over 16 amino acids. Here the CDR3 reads CATSVGTGGRGNTIYF. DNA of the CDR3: TGTGCCACCAGCGTAGGGACAGGGGGCAGGGGAAACACCATATATTTT.

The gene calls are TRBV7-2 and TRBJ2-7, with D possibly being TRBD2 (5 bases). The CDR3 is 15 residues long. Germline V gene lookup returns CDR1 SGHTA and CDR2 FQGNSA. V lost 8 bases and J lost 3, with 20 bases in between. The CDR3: CASSLRPAEGYEQYF. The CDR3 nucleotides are TGTGCCAGCTCACTCCGGCCGGCCGAGGGCTACGAGCAGTACTTC.

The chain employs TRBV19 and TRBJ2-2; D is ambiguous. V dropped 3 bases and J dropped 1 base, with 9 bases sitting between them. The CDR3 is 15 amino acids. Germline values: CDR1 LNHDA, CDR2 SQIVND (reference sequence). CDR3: CASSISVGNTGELFF. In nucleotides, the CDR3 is TGTGCCAGTAGTATTTCTGTGGGGAACACCGGGGAGCTGTTTTTT.

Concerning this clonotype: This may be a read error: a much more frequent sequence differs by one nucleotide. Here the CDR3 reads CASSLGISSGNTIYF. As DNA, the CDR3 is TGTGCCAGCAGCTTAGGCATCAGCTCTGGAAACACCATATATTTT. The chain recombines TRBV7-9 with TRBJ1-3; no clear D. Trimming removed 1 base from V and 0 bases from J, with 7 bases in between. Germline V CDR1 and CDR2: SEHNR, FQNEAQ (reference sequence). The CDR3 runs 15 residues.

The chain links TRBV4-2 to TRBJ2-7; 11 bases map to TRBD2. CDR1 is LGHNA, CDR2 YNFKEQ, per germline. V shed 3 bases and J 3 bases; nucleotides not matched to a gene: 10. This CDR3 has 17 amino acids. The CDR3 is CASSHIGTSGFYYEQYF. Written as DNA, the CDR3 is TGTGCCAGCAGCCACATAGGGACTAGCGGTTTTTACTACGAGCAGTACTTC.

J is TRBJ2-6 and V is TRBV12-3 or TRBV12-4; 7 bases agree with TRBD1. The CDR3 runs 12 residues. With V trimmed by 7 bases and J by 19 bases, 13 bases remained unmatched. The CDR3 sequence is CASTDSGTALTF. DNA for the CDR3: TGTGCCAGCACCGATTCCGGGACAGCCCTAACTTTC.

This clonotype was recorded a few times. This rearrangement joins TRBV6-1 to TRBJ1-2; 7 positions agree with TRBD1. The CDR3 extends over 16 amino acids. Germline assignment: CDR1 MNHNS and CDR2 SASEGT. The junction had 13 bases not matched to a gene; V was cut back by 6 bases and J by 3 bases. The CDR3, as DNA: TGTGCCAGCAGAGATGGGAGGGGGCGAGGAGACTATGGCTACACCTTC. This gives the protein CASRDGRGRGDYGYTF.

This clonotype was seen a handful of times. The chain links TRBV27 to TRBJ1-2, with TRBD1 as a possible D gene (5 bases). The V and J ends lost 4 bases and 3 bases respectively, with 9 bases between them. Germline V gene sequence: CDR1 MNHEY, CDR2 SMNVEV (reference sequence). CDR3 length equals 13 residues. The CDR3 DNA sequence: TGTGCCAGCAGTTGGGGACCAGACTATGGCTACACCTTC. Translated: CASSWGPDYGYTF.

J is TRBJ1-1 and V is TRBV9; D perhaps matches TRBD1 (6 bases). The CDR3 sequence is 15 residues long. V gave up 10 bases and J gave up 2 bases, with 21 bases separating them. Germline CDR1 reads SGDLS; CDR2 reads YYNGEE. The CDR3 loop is CASTSYGGLNTEAFF. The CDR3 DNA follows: TGTGCCTCCACCTCTTACGGGGGGCTTAACACTGAAGCTTTCTTT.

CDR3 loop: CASSSAGTVYGYTF. CDR3 in DNA: TGTGCCAGCAGCTCCGCCGGGACAGTCTATGGCTACACCTTC. V usage is TRBV11-2 and J usage is TRBJ1-2; 7 positions agree with TRBD1. The CDR3 has 14 residues. The V segment lost 4 bases and the J segment 4 bases; nucleotides outside the gene matches: 6. Germline V lookup: CDR1 SGHAT, CDR2 FQNNGV.

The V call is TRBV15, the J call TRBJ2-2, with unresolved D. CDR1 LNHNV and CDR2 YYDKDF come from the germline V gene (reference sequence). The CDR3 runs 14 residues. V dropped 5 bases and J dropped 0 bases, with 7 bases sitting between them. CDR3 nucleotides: TGTGCCACCAGCGAGGACCCGAACACCGGGGAGCTGTTTTTT. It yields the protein CATSEDPNTGELFF.

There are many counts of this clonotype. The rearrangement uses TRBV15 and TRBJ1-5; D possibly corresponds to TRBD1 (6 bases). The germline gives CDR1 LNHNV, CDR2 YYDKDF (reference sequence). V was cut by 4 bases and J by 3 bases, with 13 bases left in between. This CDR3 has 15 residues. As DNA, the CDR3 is TGTGCCACCAGCAACTACGGGGGCGTCAATCAGCCCCAGCATTTT. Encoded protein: CATSNYGGVNQPQHF.

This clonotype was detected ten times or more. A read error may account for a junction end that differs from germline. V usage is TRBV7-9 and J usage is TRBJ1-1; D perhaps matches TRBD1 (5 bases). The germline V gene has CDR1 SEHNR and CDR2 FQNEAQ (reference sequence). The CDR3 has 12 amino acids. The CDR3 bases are TGCGCCAGCAGAGGGGTGAACACTGAAGCTTTCTTT. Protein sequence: CASRGVNTEAFF. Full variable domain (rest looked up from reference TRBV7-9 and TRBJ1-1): DTGVSQNPRHKITKRGQNVTFRCDPISEHNRLYWYRQTLGQGPEFLTYFQNEAQLEKSRLLSDRFSAERPKGSFSTLEIQRTEQGDSAMYLCASRGVNTEAFFGQGTRLTVV.

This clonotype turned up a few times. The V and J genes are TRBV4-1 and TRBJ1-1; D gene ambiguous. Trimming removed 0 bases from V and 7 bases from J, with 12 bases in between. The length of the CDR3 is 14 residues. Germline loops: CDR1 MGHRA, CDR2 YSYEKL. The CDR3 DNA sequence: TGCGCCAGCAGCCAAGATGCACAACCGTTTGAAGCTTTCTTT. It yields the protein CASSQDAQPFEAFF.

In DNA, the CDR3 is TGTGCCAGCATTCCGGACAGGGGAAGGACCGGGGAGCTGTTTTTT. Translated: CASIPDRGRTGELFF. This sequence joins TRBV3-1 and TRBJ2-2; 9 nucleotides align to TRBD1. The junction had 8 bases not matched to a gene; V was cut back by 7 bases and J by 5 bases. CDR1 is LGHDT and CDR2 is YNNKEL in the germline V gene (reference sequence). The CDR3 length is 15 residues.

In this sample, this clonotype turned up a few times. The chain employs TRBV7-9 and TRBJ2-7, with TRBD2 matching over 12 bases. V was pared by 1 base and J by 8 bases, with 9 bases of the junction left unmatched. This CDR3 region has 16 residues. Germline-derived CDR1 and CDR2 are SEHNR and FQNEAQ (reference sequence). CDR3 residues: CASSLGFLAGGPKQYF. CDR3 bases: TGTGCCAGCAGCTTAGGGTTCCTAGCGGGGGGGCCCAAGCAGTACTTC.

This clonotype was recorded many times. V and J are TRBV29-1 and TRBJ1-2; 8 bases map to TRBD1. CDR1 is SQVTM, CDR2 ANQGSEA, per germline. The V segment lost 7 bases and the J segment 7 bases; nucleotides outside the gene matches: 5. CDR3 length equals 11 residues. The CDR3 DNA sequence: TGCAGCGAAAGACAGGGGCCTGGCTACACCTTC. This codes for CSERQGPGYTF.

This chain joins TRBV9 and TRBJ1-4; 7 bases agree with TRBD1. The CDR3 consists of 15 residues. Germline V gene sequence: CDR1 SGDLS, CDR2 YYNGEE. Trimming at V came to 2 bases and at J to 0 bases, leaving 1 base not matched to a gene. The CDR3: CASSVQGATNEKLFF. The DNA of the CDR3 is TGTGCCAGCAGCGTCCAGGGGGCAACTAATGAAAAACTGTTTTTT.